These T cell receptor beta chains were read from a single sample in a study of tumor-infiltrating lymphocytes in glioblastoma multiforme. TCRdb used MiXCR to reprocess the multiplex PCR reads, holding one entry per CDR3 protein. Of nearly 8,500 distinct CDR3 sequences listed, 65% to 75% are singletons. The sequencing sample was made of brain tumor tissue. The receptor source for this set is a male donor with glioblastoma. Each CDR3 is given with its conserved first and last residue. Fields, in order: V gene, J gene, D gene, CDR3 DNA, CDR3 protein. A D gene is named only where the DNA matches it firmly.

V: TRBV6-5
J: TRBJ1-4
D: .
DNA: TGTGCCAGCAGTTACTCCCAGGGTGGTGAAAAACTGTTTTTT
CDR3: CASSYSQGGEKLFF

V: TRBV29-1
J: TRBJ2-1
D: .
DNA: TGCAGCGTTGAAGATCTTGAAAGGAAAACCTACAATGAGCAGTTCTTC
CDR3: CSVEDLERKTYNEQFF

V: TRBV6-5
J: TRBJ2-7
D: .
DNA: TGTGCCAGCAGTCCCTGGGACGTCTACAACGAGCAGTACTTC
CDR3: CASSPWDVYNEQYF

V: TRBV7-8
J: TRBJ2-5
D: .
DNA: TGTGCCAGCAACCCTGGCGTCGTGAAACAAGAGACCCAGTACTTC
CDR3: CASNPGVVKQETQYF

V: TRBV11-3
J: TRBJ2-1
D: .
DNA: TGTGCCAGCAGCGCCCGACCGTCCTACAATGAGCAGTTCTTC
CDR3: CASSARPSYNEQFF

V: TRBV20-1
J: TRBJ2-7
D: .
DNA: TGCAGTGCTAGAGGTTCGGTGTATCTCGGGAGCGAGCAGTACTTC
CDR3: CSARGSVYLGSEQYF

V: TRBV29-1
J: TRBJ2-7
D: .
DNA: TGCAGCGTTAAGACCAGCTCCTACGAGGAGTACTTC
CDR3: CSVKTSSYEEYF

V: TRBV11-2
J: TRBJ2-7
D: .
DNA: TGTGCCAGCAGCTTAACTTCTGACGAGCAGTACTTC
CDR3: CASSLTSDEQYF

V: TRBV7-8
J: TRBJ1-1
D: TRBD1
DNA: TGTGCCAGTAGCTTAGCTTGGGGGGGACAGCGTGAAGCTTCCTTT
CDR3: CASSLAWGGQREASF

V: TRBV11-3
J: TRBJ2-1
D: .
DNA: TGTGCCAGCAGATTCGGAGTGTCCAATGAGCAGTTCTTC
CDR3: CASRFGVSNEQFF